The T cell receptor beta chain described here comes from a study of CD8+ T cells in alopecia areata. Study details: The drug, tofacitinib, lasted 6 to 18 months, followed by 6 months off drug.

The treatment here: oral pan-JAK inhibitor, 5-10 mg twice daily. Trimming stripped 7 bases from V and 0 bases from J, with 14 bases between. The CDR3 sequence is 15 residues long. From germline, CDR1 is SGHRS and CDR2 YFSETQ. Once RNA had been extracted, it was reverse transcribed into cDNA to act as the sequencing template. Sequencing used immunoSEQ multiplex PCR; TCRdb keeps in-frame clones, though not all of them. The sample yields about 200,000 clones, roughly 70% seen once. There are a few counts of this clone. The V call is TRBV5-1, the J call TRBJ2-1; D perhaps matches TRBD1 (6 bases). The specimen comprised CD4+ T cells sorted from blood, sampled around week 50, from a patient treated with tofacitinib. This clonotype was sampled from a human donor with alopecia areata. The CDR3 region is CASAEGTSSYNEQFF. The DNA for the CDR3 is TGCGCCAGCGCAGAAGGGACAAGCTCCTACAATGAGCAGTTCTTC.